The 13 T cell receptor beta chains listed next were all sequenced from one sample in a study of CD8+ T cells in alopecia areata (dated by TCRdb to 2017 to 2018). The library was made by the immunoSEQ multiplex PCR assay. RNA was extracted from all samples and reverse transcribed into cDNA, which served as template for TCR sequencing. TCRdb took this table from immuneACCESS and kept in-frame rearrangements with V and J called. Such tables lack part of the clones; where checked against another copy, unresolved V genes explain under half of the gap, and the rest is unexplained. Here the sample has around 180,000 clones; roughly 60% occur a single time. The ten largest clones take up 0.85% to 1.3% of the sample. This specimen's time point label, interpreted: 24 weeks on oral tofacitinib. Taken with the paper, the label for treatment or condition translates to: oral pan-JAK inhibitor, 5-10 mg twice daily.

The specimen was CD4+ T cells sorted from blood, collected at week 24, from a patient treated with tofacitinib. These receptors all come from a human donor with alopecia areata.

This clone showed up just a few times. The chain combines TRBV14 with TRBJ2-2; a weak D match, TRBD1 (5 bases). Trimming stripped 1 base from V and 7 bases from J, with 16 bases between. The germline gives CDR1 SGHDN, CDR2 FVKESK. This CDR3 has 16 amino acids. CDR3 bases: TGTGCCAGCAGCCAAGTAGATTACAGGTCTAACGGGGAGCTGTTTTTT. Its protein is CASSQVDYRSNGELFF.

The chain is built from TRBV27 and TRBJ2-5; no clear D. The V end was cut by 6 bases, the J end by 5 bases, with 16 bases between. The CDR3 spans 14 residues. Germline lookup yields CDR1 MNHEY and CDR2 SMNVEV (reference sequence). CDR3 protein: CASRRMGLGETQYF. The CDR3 nucleotides read TGTGCCAGCAGACGAATGGGTCTCGGGGAGACCCAGTACTTC.

In this sample, this clone turned up once. This rearrangement joins TRBV9 to TRBJ1-2; D unresolved. V was shortened by 0 bases and J by 2 bases, with 8 bases between the two germline ends. Germline V gives CDR1 SGDLS, CDR2 YYNGEE. The CDR3 sequence is 14 residues long. In nucleotides, the CDR3 is TGTGCCAGCAGCGTAGTAAGAGAGAACTATGGCTACACCTTC. Protein sequence: CASSVVRENYGYTF. The full variable domain, completed using reference TRBV9 and TRBJ1-2, is DSGVTQTPKHLITATGQRVTLRCSPRSGDLSVYWYQQSLDQGLQFLIQYYNGEERAKGNILERFSAQQFPDLHSELNLSSLELGDSALYFCASSVVRENYGYTFGSGTRLTVV.

This clone has just one count. The chain is built from TRBV9 and TRBJ2-3, with 9 bases fitting TRBD1. The germline V gene has CDR1 SGDLS and CDR2 YYNGEE. Trimming cost V 7 bases and J 4 bases; bases outside gene matches: 4. This CDR3 comprises 13 residues. The DNA of the CDR3 is TGTGCCAGCGGACAGGGGTTCCCAGATACGCAGTATTTT. Translating it yields CASGQGFPDTQYF. Full variable domain (rest looked up from reference TRBV9 and TRBJ2-3): DSGVTQTPKHLITATGQRVTLRCSPRSGDLSVYWYQQSLDQGLQFLIQYYNGEERAKGNILERFSAQQFPDLHSELNLSSLELGDSALYFCASGQGFPDTQYFGPGTRLTVL.

V and J are TRBV27 and TRBJ2-1; D gene uncertain. The V end was cut by 6 bases, the J end by 7 bases, with 10 bases between. The CDR3 covers 12 residues. The germline CDR1 and CDR2 sequences are MNHEY and SMNVEV (reference sequence). As DNA, the CDR3 is TGTGCCAGCAGCTCTCAGAGAAATGAGCAGTTCTTC. This gives the protein CASSSQRNEQFF.

This clone showed up just once. The chain links TRBV4-3 to TRBJ1-1; D ambiguous. From germline, CDR1 is LGHNA and CDR2 YSLEER. Trimming stripped 0 bases from V and 3 bases from J, with 5 bases between. This CDR3 is built from 13 residues. The CDR3, as DNA: TGCGCCAGCAGCCAAGATGGGGACACTGAAGCTTTCTTT. Translated, it gives CASSQDGDTEAFF.

V usage is TRBV29-1 and J usage is TRBJ2-5; 10 bases match TRBD1. The V gene end was trimmed by 4 bases and the J gene end by 5 bases; junction bases not matched to a gene: 4. Germline loops: CDR1 SQVTM, CDR2 ANQGSEA. CDR3 length equals 13 residues. CDR3 bases: TGCAGCGTTGCAGGGACAGGGGTGGAGACCCAGTACTTC. This gives the protein CSVAGTGVETQYF.

The chain's CDR3 is CSVDRLYGYTF. In DNA form, the CDR3 reads TGCAGCGTCGACAGGCTGTATGGCTACACCTTC. This chain links TRBV29-1 with TRBJ1-2, with D maybe TRBD1 (6 bases). CDR1 and CDR2 (germline): SQVTM, ANQGSEA. CDR3 size: 11 residues. Between the trimmed V and J ends, which lost 6 bases and 5 bases, there was a span of 10 bases.

The chain carries TRBV29-1 and TRBJ2-2, with 7 bases matching TRBD1. The CDR3 loop spans 14 amino acids. Per germline, CDR1 SQVTM and CDR2 ANQGSEA. J was trimmed by 1 base and V by 6 bases; bases with no gene match: 5. The CDR3: CSVQGTENTGELFF. CDR3 nucleotide sequence: TGCAGCGTCCAGGGGACAGAGAACACCGGGGAGCTGTTTTTT.

This clone has just a few counts. The gene calls are TRBV15 and TRBJ1-1; D is possibly TRBD1 (5 bases). Germline V gene lookup returns CDR1 LNHNV and CDR2 YYDKDF (reference sequence). Trimming took 0 bases from V and 5 from J, leaving 10 bases between them. The CDR3 consists of 14 residues. CDR3: CATSRELRGTEAFF. The CDR3 DNA sequence: TGTGCCACCAGCAGAGAATTGCGGGGGACTGAAGCTTTCTTT.

Worth noting for this clone: The same CDR3 arises from other DNA sequences in this sample as well. The V gene is TRBV30, the J gene TRBJ1-2, with D uncertain. Germline-derived CDR1 and CDR2 are GTSNPN and SVGIG (reference sequence). Trimming shortened V by 0 bases and J by 0 bases, and 2 bases separated the two germline ends. This CDR3 comprises 12 residues. This CDR3 reads CAWSVSNYGYTF. Here the CDR3 DNA reads TGTGCCTGGAGTGTATCTAACTATGGCTACACCTTC. The full variable domain, with the rest looked up from reference TRBV30 and TRBJ1-2, is SQTIHQWPATLVQPVGSPLSLECTVEGTSNPNLYWYRQAAGRGLQLLFYSVGIGQISSEVPQNLSASRPQDRQFILSSKKLLLSDSGFYLCAWSVSNYGYTFGSGTRLTVV.

The chain combines TRBV18 with TRBJ2-5; D is perhaps TRBD2 (6 bases). The CDR3 length is 13 residues. Trimming pared 2 bases from V and 5 bases from J, leaving 9 bases between. Per germline, CDR1 KGHSH and CDR2 LQKENI. CDR3 coding DNA: TGTGCCAGCTCACCAAGGAGGGAGGAGACCCAGTACTTC. It is translated as CASSPRREETQYF.

This clone turned up a few times. At the DNA level, this CDR3 is encoded by other sequences in the same sample as well. This chain joins TRBV5-1 and TRBJ2-2, with D unresolved. V was clipped by 0 bases and J by 4 bases, with 7 bases between them. The CDR3 is 14 residues long. Looked up from germline, CDR1 is SGHRS and CDR2 is YFSETQ. The CDR3 sequence: CASSLDSATGELFF. CDR3 in DNA: TGCGCCAGCAGCTTGGATTCGGCCACCGGGGAGCTGTTTTTT.